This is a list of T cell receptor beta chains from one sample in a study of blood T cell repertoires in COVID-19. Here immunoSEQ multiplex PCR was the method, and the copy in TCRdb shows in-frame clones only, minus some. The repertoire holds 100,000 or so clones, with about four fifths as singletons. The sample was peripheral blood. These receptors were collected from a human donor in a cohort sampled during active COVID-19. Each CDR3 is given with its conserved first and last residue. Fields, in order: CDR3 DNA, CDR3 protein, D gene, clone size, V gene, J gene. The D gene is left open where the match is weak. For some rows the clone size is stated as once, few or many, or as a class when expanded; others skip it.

DNA: TGTGCCAGCAGTTTCAGGGACAGGGGGACCTATGGCTACACCTTC
CDR3: CASSFRDRGTYGYTF
D: TRBD1
size: NA
V: TRBV28
J: TRBJ1-2

DNA: TGTGCCAGCAGTCCCCCCTACGGGTTCGACGAGCAGTACTTC
CDR3: CASSPPYGFDEQYF
D: NA
size: NA
V: TRBV6-6
J: TRBJ2-7

DNA: TGTGCCAGCAGTGAACGGGTCCCTGAAGCTTTCTTT
CDR3: CASSERVPEAFF
D: NA
size: NA
V: TRBV2
J: TRBJ1-1

DNA: TGTGCCAGCAGCCCTAGGACAGGGGGGAATTCACCCCTCCACTTT
CDR3: CASSPRTGGNSPLHF
D: TRBD1
size: NA
V: TRBV4-2
J: TRBJ1-6

DNA: TGTGCCAGCAGGGGACAGGGGATGAACACTGAAGCTTTCTTT
CDR3: CASRGQGMNTEAFF
D: TRBD1
size: NA
V: TRBV28
J: TRBJ1-1

DNA: TGTGCCAGCAGCTCTGGTTCTACCAATTCACCCCTCCACTTT
CDR3: CASSSGSTNSPLHF
D: NA
size: NA
V: TRBV13
J: TRBJ1-6

DNA: TGCAGTGCTAGTAGACTCCCAGGGATCTACGAGCAGTACTTC
CDR3: CSASRLPGIYEQYF
D: NA
size: NA
V: TRBV20-1
J: TRBJ2-7

DNA: TGTGCCAGTAGAACCGGGACAGGGGTGAATAGCAATCAGCCCCAGCATTTT
CDR3: CASRTGTGVNSNQPQHF
D: TRBD1
size: NA
V: TRBV19
J: TRBJ1-5

DNA: TGTGCCAGTAGTATTCAGGGAAGCACAGATACGCAGTATTTT
CDR3: CASSIQGSTDTQYF
D: NA
size: NA
V: TRBV19
J: TRBJ2-3

DNA: TGCGCCAGCAGCCAAGATTTTAGTGTGTACGGGTCGACTAGCGAGCAGTACTTC
CDR3: CASSQDFSVYGSTSEQYF
D: NA
size: NA
V: TRBV4-3
J: TRBJ2-7

DNA: TGTGCCAGCAGTCCTTACCCCAAAAACAGGAAAACTAACTATGGCTACACCTTC
CDR3: CASSPYPKNRKTNYGYTF
D: NA
size: NA
V: TRBV6-4
J: TRBJ1-2

DNA: TGTGCCAGCAGTTTAATGGGACAGGGTACTGGGGCCAACGTCCTGACTTTC
CDR3: CASSLMGQGTGANVLTF
D: TRBD1
size: NA
V: TRBV27
J: TRBJ2-6

DNA: TGTGCCAGCAGCGTAGAGGCCAGGGGGCGAGATTCACCCCTCCACTTT
CDR3: CASSVEARGRDSPLHF
D: TRBD1
size: NA
V: TRBV9
J: TRBJ1-6

DNA: TGTGCCAGCAGTGGGGACGCCAAATACGGGACTAGGATAGATGGCGGGGAGCTGTTTTTT
CDR3: CASSGDAKYGTRIDGGELFF
D: TRBD2
size: few
V: TRBV6-1
J: TRBJ2-2

DNA: TGTGCCAGCAGCTCCCCGGGGACAGGGGGCGTCGGCACCATATATTTT
CDR3: CASSSPGTGGVGTIYF
D: TRBD1
size: NA
V: TRBV7-3
J: TRBJ1-3

DNA: TGTGCCAGCAGCCAAGATCGTGGGGGGGTAAACTATGGCTACACCTTC
CDR3: CASSQDRGGVNYGYTF
D: NA
size: once
V: TRBV3-1/TRBV3-2
J: TRBJ1-2

DNA: TGTGCCAGCAGCTTCCCGGCGGGTCCCCGACTAGCGGGAGCTCTCCACGAGCAGTACTTC
CDR3: CASSFPAGPRLAGALHEQYF
D: TRBD2
size: NA
V: TRBV7-8
J: TRBJ2-7

DNA: TGTGCCAGCATGTCTCTGGGCGGGAGGGCAAATGAGCAGTACTTC
CDR3: CASMSLGGRANEQYF
D: TRBD2
size: few
V: TRBV28
J: TRBJ2-7

DNA: TGTGCCAGCAGCTCAGAAACAGGGACCCACTATGGCTACACCTTC
CDR3: CASSSETGTHYGYTF
D: NA
size: once
V: TRBV11-2
J: TRBJ1-2

DNA: TGCGCCAGCAGCTTCTCGAACAGGGCCTATGGCTACACCTTC
CDR3: CASSFSNRAYGYTF
D: NA
size: NA
V: TRBV5-1
J: TRBJ1-2

DNA: TGCTCGGGGGGGGCGTGGGCTGGCTACACCTTC
CDR3: CSGGAWAGYTF
D: NA
size: once
V: TRBV20-1
J: TRBJ1-2

DNA: TGTGCCATCGGCCGGGACAGCACTGAAGCTTTCTTT
CDR3: CAIGRDSTEAFF
D: TRBD1
size: NA
V: TRBV10-3
J: TRBJ1-1

DNA: TGTGCCAGCTCCTTGGGACAGGGGTCCGCGAAGACCCAGTACTTC
CDR3: CASSLGQGSAKTQYF
D: TRBD1
size: few
V: TRBV18
J: TRBJ2-5

DNA: TGCAGCGGCGGCTTCTCCTACAATGAGCAGTTCTTC
CDR3: CSGGFSYNEQFF
D: NA
size: NA
V: TRBV29-1
J: TRBJ2-1

DNA: TGTGCCAGCAGTTTCTTAACCGGGACAGGGATTTACGAGCAGTACTTC
CDR3: CASSFLTGTGIYEQYF
D: TRBD1
size: NA
V: TRBV27
J: TRBJ2-7

DNA: TGTGCCAGCAGCTTAGGTCTAGCGGGGGGTAGTTACGAGCAGTACTTC
CDR3: CASSLGLAGGSYEQYF
D: TRBD2
size: NA
V: TRBV7-2
J: TRBJ2-7

DNA: TGTGCCAGCAGCTTGGAGGCTGGAAACACCATATATTTT
CDR3: CASSLEAGNTIYF
D: NA
size: NA
V: TRBV27
J: TRBJ1-3

DNA: TGTGCCAGCAGACTTGGAGGGGGCGGCACAGATACGCAGTATTTT
CDR3: CASRLGGGGTDTQYF
D: NA
size: NA
V: TRBV2
J: TRBJ2-3

DNA: TGTGCCAGCAGCCTTATCGGACAGGGAGACAATCAGCCCCAGCATTTT
CDR3: CASSLIGQGDNQPQHF
D: TRBD1
size: NA
V: TRBV11-1
J: TRBJ1-5

DNA: TGTGCCAGCAGCTTAGGATACAGTTACAATGAGCAGTTCTTC
CDR3: CASSLGYSYNEQFF
D: NA
size: NA
V: TRBV7-8
J: TRBJ2-1

DNA: TGTGCCACCAGTGGTCCGACTAGCGGGGGGCGCACAGATACGCAGTATTTT
CDR3: CATSGPTSGGRTDTQYF
D: TRBD2
size: NA
V: TRBV24-1
J: TRBJ2-3

DNA: TGTGCCAGCAGCTCCGGACAGGGCTATGGCTACACCTTC
CDR3: CASSSGQGYGYTF
D: TRBD1
size: NA
V: TRBV6-5
J: TRBJ1-2

DNA: TGTGCCAGCCGGCCCGGGACAGGGGTCTACGAGCAGTACTTC
CDR3: CASRPGTGVYEQYF
D: TRBD1
size: few
V: TRBV27
J: TRBJ2-7